Listed below are T cell receptor beta chains from one sample, sequenced in a study of blood T cell repertoires in COVID-19. Sequencing used immunoSEQ multiplex PCR; TCRdb keeps in-frame clones, though not all of them. The sample yields about 340,000 clones, around 87% seen once. Source material: peripheral blood. The receptors shown here come from a woman between 50 and 59 years old with COVID-19, enrolled during active disease. CDR3s include the opening cysteine and the closing phenylalanine or tryptophan. A D gene is named only where the DNA matches it firmly. Where a row states a size, it is once, few, many or the class of an expanded clone; other rows omit it.

CDR3 DNA: TGTGCCAGCAGTTACTCGTCCGAGCAGCAGTTCTTC
CDR3 protein: CASSYSSEQQFF
V gene: TRBV6-5
clone size: NA
J gene: TRBJ2-1
D gene: NA

CDR3 DNA: TGTGCCAGCAGTTACACCCAGGGGGCAACCGAGCAGTACTTC
CDR3 protein: CASSYTQGATEQYF
V gene: TRBV6-6
clone size: NA
J gene: TRBJ2-7
D gene: TRBD1

CDR3 DNA: TGTGCCTGGAGTTCTGGGAGTGAAAAACTGTTTTTT
CDR3 protein: CAWSSGSEKLFF
V gene: TRBV30
clone size: few
J gene: TRBJ1-4
D gene: NA

CDR3 DNA: TGTGCCAGCAGCTTAAGCCTCAGGGGGCGTCGGAACACTGAAGCTTTCTTT
CDR3 protein: CASSLSLRGRRNTEAFF
V gene: TRBV11-2
clone size: NA
J gene: TRBJ1-1
D gene: TRBD1

CDR3 DNA: TGTGCCAGTAGTATCATAGGCGACAGACTTAATCAGCCCCAGCATTTT
CDR3 protein: CASSIIGDRLNQPQHF
V gene: TRBV19
clone size: NA
J gene: TRBJ1-5
D gene: NA

CDR3 DNA: TGTGCCAGCAGCTTCCTACAGGGGGCGAACTATGGCTACACCTTC
CDR3 protein: CASSFLQGANYGYTF
V gene: TRBV7-9
clone size: NA
J gene: TRBJ1-2
D gene: TRBD1

CDR3 DNA: TGCGCCAGCAGCTGGACTAGCGGAGCCTACGAGCAGTACTTC
CDR3 protein: CASSWTSGAYEQYF
V gene: TRBV5-1
clone size: NA
J gene: TRBJ2-7
D gene: TRBD2

CDR3 DNA: TGCGCCAGCGGGACAGATACTGAAGCTTTCTTT
CDR3 protein: CASGTDTEAFF
V gene: TRBV4-1
clone size: few
J gene: TRBJ1-1
D gene: TRBD1

CDR3 DNA: TGTGCCAGCAGCTTAGATCTCTCTAGCCTTGCAGATACGCAGTATTTT
CDR3 protein: CASSLDLSSLADTQYF
V gene: TRBV7-2
clone size: NA
J gene: TRBJ2-3
D gene: NA

CDR3 DNA: TGTGCCAACCAAGAAGGACAGGGGCCGGGTTGGACCCAGTACTTC
CDR3 protein: CANQEGQGPGWTQYF
V gene: TRBV2
clone size: NA
J gene: TRBJ2-5
D gene: TRBD1

CDR3 DNA: TGTGCCAGCAGCCCCGAAACCTGGGGGGTTAGTTCTGAAGCTTTCTTT
CDR3 protein: CASSPETWGVSSEAFF
V gene: TRBV5-5
clone size: NA
J gene: TRBJ1-1
D gene: NA

CDR3 DNA: TGTGCCTGGAGTGTAGGTTCCAGCGCTAATGAAAAACTGTTTTTT
CDR3 protein: CAWSVGSSANEKLFF
V gene: TRBV30
clone size: NA
J gene: TRBJ1-4
D gene: NA

CDR3 DNA: TGTGCCAGCTCACCGGAGCTCACTGAGCAGTTCTTC
CDR3 protein: CASSPELTEQFF
V gene: TRBV18
clone size: NA
J gene: TRBJ2-1
D gene: NA

CDR3 DNA: TGTGCCACCAGTGATTTGCTTAGCGGGAGCAATCAGCCCCAGCATTTT
CDR3 protein: CATSDLLSGSNQPQHF
V gene: TRBV24-1
clone size: NA
J gene: TRBJ1-5
D gene: NA

CDR3 DNA: TGTGCCAGCAGCGCCTGGGGGGGGACCGAATATGGCTACACCTTC
CDR3 protein: CASSAWGGTEYGYTF
V gene: TRBV9
clone size: NA
J gene: TRBJ1-2
D gene: NA

CDR3 DNA: TGTGCCAGCAGTGTCACCGGGACAGCCTCTTATGGCTACACCTTC
CDR3 protein: CASSVTGTASYGYTF
V gene: TRBV6-4
clone size: once
J gene: TRBJ1-2
D gene: TRBD1

CDR3 DNA: TGTGCCAGCAGGGTTAGCGGGACCACAGATACGCAGTATTTT
CDR3 protein: CASRVSGTTDTQYF
V gene: TRBV2
clone size: NA
J gene: TRBJ2-3
D gene: TRBD2

CDR3 DNA: TGTGCCAGCAGCTTAGCGCAGCGGGCCCAAGAGACCCAGTACTTC
CDR3 protein: CASSLAQRAQETQYF
V gene: TRBV7-8
clone size: NA
J gene: TRBJ2-5
D gene: NA

CDR3 DNA: TGTGCCAGCAGTGGGCAGGGGCTAACTAATTCACCCCTCCACTTT
CDR3 protein: CASSGQGLTNSPLHF
V gene: TRBV2
clone size: once
J gene: TRBJ1-6
D gene: NA

CDR3 DNA: TGTGCCAGCAGCTCCCCGCAGGGGGCCACTGAAGCTTTCTTT
CDR3 protein: CASSSPQGATEAFF
V gene: TRBV7-9
clone size: NA
J gene: TRBJ1-1
D gene: TRBD1

CDR3 DNA: TGTGCCAGCAGCGAAGGGACAGCTATTTATAGCAATCAGCCCCAGCATTTT
CDR3 protein: CASSEGTAIYSNQPQHF
V gene: TRBV7-8
clone size: many
J gene: TRBJ1-5
D gene: TRBD1

CDR3 DNA: TGTGCCAGCAGCTTTGTCACAACGAACACTGAAGCTTTCTTT
CDR3 protein: CASSFVTTNTEAFF
V gene: TRBV7-9
clone size: NA
J gene: TRBJ1-1
D gene: NA

CDR3 DNA: TGCGCCAGCAGCGGACAGGGGTGGACTGAAGCTTTCTTT
CDR3 protein: CASSGQGWTEAFF
V gene: TRBV5-1
clone size: NA
J gene: TRBJ1-1
D gene: TRBD1

CDR3 DNA: TGTGCCAGCAGCTTCACTAGCTCCCGGGGGTTAAACATTCAGTACTTC
CDR3 protein: CASSFTSSRGLNIQYF
V gene: TRBV7-2
clone size: NA
J gene: TRBJ2-4
D gene: NA

CDR3 DNA: TGTGCCATCAGTGAGTGGAGGTTAGATAGAAATGAGCAGTTCTTC
CDR3 protein: CAISEWRLDRNEQFF
V gene: TRBV10-3
clone size: NA
J gene: TRBJ2-1
D gene: NA

CDR3 DNA: TGCGCCAGCAGCCCAAAGGGTGCAGGGGACCGCTTTAATGAAAAACTGTTTTTT
CDR3 protein: CASSPKGAGDRFNEKLFF
V gene: TRBV4-1
clone size: once
J gene: TRBJ1-4
D gene: NA

CDR3 DNA: TGTGCCAGCAGCCCAAACGAGGGCTATGGGACAGATACGCAGTATTTT
CDR3 protein: CASSPNEGYGTDTQYF
V gene: TRBV7-7
clone size: NA
J gene: TRBJ2-3
D gene: NA

CDR3 DNA: TGTGCCAGTAGTTCGCAGGGGCTCGAGACCTACGAGCAGTACTTC
CDR3 protein: CASSSQGLETYEQYF
V gene: TRBV19
clone size: many
J gene: TRBJ2-7
D gene: NA

CDR3 DNA: TGTGCCACCAGTGTCTTAGGGGCTACGCAGTATTTT
CDR3 protein: CATSVLGATQYF
V gene: TRBV24-1
clone size: NA
J gene: TRBJ2-3
D gene: NA

CDR3 DNA: TGTGCCAGTAGTATTCAGTCAGGGAGGGATCAGCCCCAGCATTTT
CDR3 protein: CASSIQSGRDQPQHF
V gene: TRBV19
clone size: NA
J gene: TRBJ1-5
D gene: NA

CDR3 DNA: TGTGCCAGTAGTATAGGAGCTTACAATGAGCAGTTCTTC
CDR3 protein: CASSIGAYNEQFF
V gene: TRBV19
clone size: NA
J gene: TRBJ2-1
D gene: NA

CDR3 DNA: TGCAGCGTAGCCGTAGATTACGAGCAGTACTTC
CDR3 protein: CSVAVDYEQYF
V gene: TRBV29-1
clone size: NA
J gene: TRBJ2-7
D gene: NA

CDR3 DNA: TGTGCCAGCAGCCCCCCCTCCGCGGGAGGGCCGAACACTGAAGCTTTCTTT
CDR3 protein: CASSPPSAGGPNTEAFF
V gene: TRBV21-1
clone size: few
J gene: TRBJ1-1
D gene: NA

CDR3 DNA: TGCAGTGCTAGTTCGGGGGGTAATCAGCCCCAGCATTTT
CDR3 protein: CSASSGGNQPQHF
V gene: TRBV20-1
clone size: NA
J gene: TRBJ1-5
D gene: NA